The 15 T cell receptor beta chains reported below all come from one sample, sequenced in a study of blood T cells in healthy people across ages. Primers used in a second PCR of roughly 6 to 12 cycles were a sample-barcoded 5' primer and a J-beta primer mix. MiXCR, applied by TCRdb to the 5' RACE reads, yields one record per CDR3 protein. Of approximately 810,000 distinct CDR3 sequences in the sample, approximately 35% were seen once. Sequences were obtained from blood. Receptor source: a man younger than 35 in good health.

This clonotype appeared a few times. The genes are TRBV30 and TRBJ2-7, with 9 bases that match TRBD1. This CDR3 spans 14 amino acids. CDR1 GTSNPN and CDR2 SVGIG come from the germline V gene (reference sequence). V lost 1 base, J lost 4 bases, and 5 bases stayed unmatched. For the CDR3, the DNA is TGTGCCTGGAGTGACGGGACAGGGTCATACGAGCAGTACTTC. Its translation is CAWSDGTGSYEQYF.

The J gene is TRBJ2-3, the V gene TRBV5-1, with 9 bases that match TRBD2. The germline V gene encodes CDR1 SGHRS and CDR2 YFSETQ. The CDR3 contains 16 residues. J was trimmed by 4 bases and V by 4 bases; bases with no gene match: 10. The CDR3 sequence: CASSKGLARGADTQYF. CDR3 nucleotide sequence: TGCGCCAGCAGCAAGGGACTAGCTCGTGGGGCAGATACGCAGTATTTT.

This clonotype was counted only a few times. The genes are TRBV19 and TRBJ2-6; D unclear. The CDR3 runs 15 residues. Germline CDR1 is LNHDA and CDR2 is SQIVND (reference sequence). Trimming took off 1 base at V and 0 bases at J, with 4 bases between the two ends. This chain's CDR3 is CASSIADSGANVLTF. The CDR3 bases are TGTGCCAGTAGTATAGCGGACTCTGGGGCCAACGTCCTGACTTTC.

This clonotype was detected ten times or more. The rearrangement joins TRBV12-3 or TRBV12-4 to TRBJ1-2; a possible D gene is TRBD1 (6 bases). V was clipped by 5 bases and J by 5 bases, with 12 bases between them. The CDR3 consists of 13 residues. CDR3: CASSRQGSYGYTF. The CDR3 nucleotides are TGTGCCAGCAGTCGCCAGGGGAGTTATGGCTACACCTTC.

The rearrangement joins TRBV3-1 to TRBJ2-1; 8 bases are shared with TRBD1. This CDR3 has 14 amino acids. Germline CDR1 and CDR2: LGHDT and YNNKEL (reference sequence). V trimming: 4 bases; J trimming: 6 bases; junction bases outside the gene matches: 5. The chain's CDR3 is CASSLRDRRNEQFF. The CDR3 region has the DNA TGTGCCAGCAGCCTCCGGGACAGGCGCAATGAGCAGTTCTTC.

This clonotype occurred a few times. This sequence joins TRBV10-3 and TRBJ2-1; 10 bases map to TRBD2. CDR1 ENHRY and CDR2 SYGVKD come from the germline V gene. The CDR3 consists of 16 residues. The junction had 13 bases not matched to a gene; V was cut back by 7 bases and J by 7 bases. CDR3 DNA sequence: TGTGCCATCACCCCAAAGGACAGCGGGGGGGTTAATGAGCAGTTCTTC. It translates to CAITPKDSGGVNEQFF.

This chain links TRBV6-5 with TRBJ2-1, with 9 bases aligning to TRBD1. Losses at the gene ends were 2 bases for V and 8 bases for J; bases not matched to a gene: 10. Germline CDR1 reads MNHEY; CDR2 reads SVGAGI. The CDR3 length is 16 residues. Here the CDR3 DNA reads TGTGCCAGCAGTTACCGAACAGGGGGCGGAAAAGATGAGCAGTTCTTC. It is translated as CASSYRTGGGKDEQFF.

This chain uses TRBV9 with TRBJ2-1, with a weak D call TRBD2 (5 bases). The end of the DNA is better explained by TRBJ2-7, so the J call may be wrong. This CDR3 has 14 residues. The germline V gene encodes CDR1 SGDLS and CDR2 YYNGEE. In nucleotides, the CDR3 is TGTGCCAGCAGCGTGGCTGGAGACTACAATGAGCAGTACTTC. Amino acid sequence: CASSVAGDYNEQYF.

This clonotype was detected a few times. V is TRBV5-1 and J is TRBJ1-2, with TRBD1 identical over 7 bases. Germline assignment: CDR1 SGHRS and CDR2 YFSETQ. CDR3 length equals 16 residues. V dropped 0 bases and J dropped 7; count of bases not matched to a gene: 12. The CDR3 sequence: CASSLDDLRGLGGYTF. The CDR3 DNA is TGCGCCAGCAGCTTGGATGATTTGAGGGGGCTGGGTGGCTACACCTTC.

The sample holds many counts of this clonotype. The genes are TRBV6-5 and TRBJ2-7; the match to TRBD1 covers 9 bases. Germline values: CDR1 MNHEY, CDR2 SVGAGI. V was clipped by 6 bases and J by 3 bases; unmatched bases: 9. CDR3 size: 15 residues. DNA of the CDR3: TGTGCCAGCAGCTCAACCGGGACAGGGTACTACGAGCAGTACTTC. This sequence encodes CASSSTGTGYYEQYF.

This clonotype came up a few times. The chain carries TRBV20-1 and TRBJ1-5; a weak D match, TRBD1 (6 bases). In germline, CDR1 is DFQATT, CDR2 SNEGSKA (reference sequence). The CDR3 has 13 residues. V lost 3 bases and J lost 5, with 11 bases in between. The CDR3 sequence is CSASTGRDQPQHF. For the CDR3, the DNA is TGCAGTGCTAGCACAGGGAGGGATCAGCCCCAGCATTTT.

This clonotype appeared many times. V is TRBV12-3 or TRBV12-4 and J is TRBJ2-2; D possibly corresponds to TRBD1 (5 bases). V lost 8 bases to trimming and J lost 1 base, with 14 bases between them. CDR3 length equals 15 residues. The CDR3 nucleotides are TGTGCCAGCCGAGTCAGCACAGGGAACACCGGGGAGCTGTTTTTT. It specifies CASRVSTGNTGELFF.

This clonotype was seen many times. CDR3 DNA: TGTGCCAGCAGTGAACCCGGGGGTGGGGAGACCCAGTACTTC. Encoded protein: CASSEPGGGETQYF. The chain couples TRBV25-1 to TRBJ2-5; D is perhaps TRBD2 (6 bases). Germline V gene data show CDR1 as MGHDK and CDR2 as SYGVNS. Trimming removed 2 bases at V and 5 bases at J, with 12 bases between. CDR3 length: 14 amino acids.

V and J are TRBV5-1 and TRBJ1-1; the D is unclear. The CDR3 consists of 12 residues. In germline, CDR1 is SGHRS, CDR2 YFSETQ. The germline V and J ends were trimmed by 7 bases and 1 base, with 8 bases remaining between them. The DNA of the CDR3 is TGCGCCAGCTCGGCCCGGAACACTGAAGCTTTCTTT. This codes for CASSARNTEAFF.

The chain links TRBV7-3 to TRBJ1-1; maybe TRBD1 (6 bases). V was clipped by 2 bases and J by 1 base, with 20 bases between them. The CDR3 is made up of 18 amino acids. CDR1 SGHTA and CDR2 FQGTGA come from the germline V gene. CDR3 sequence (DNA): TGTGCCAGCAGCTTATCGGGGACCTCGGGACACCGGAACACTGAAGCTTTCTTT. It specifies CASSLSGTSGHRNTEAFF.